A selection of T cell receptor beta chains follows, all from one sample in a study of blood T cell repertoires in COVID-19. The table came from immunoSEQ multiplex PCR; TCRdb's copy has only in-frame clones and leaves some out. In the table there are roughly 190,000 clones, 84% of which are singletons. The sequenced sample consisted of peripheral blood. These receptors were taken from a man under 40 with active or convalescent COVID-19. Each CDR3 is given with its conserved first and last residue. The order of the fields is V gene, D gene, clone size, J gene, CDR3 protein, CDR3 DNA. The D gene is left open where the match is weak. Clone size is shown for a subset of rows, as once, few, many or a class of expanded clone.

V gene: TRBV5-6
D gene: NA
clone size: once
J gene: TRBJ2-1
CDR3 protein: CASSLADEQFF
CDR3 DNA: TGTGCCAGCAGCTTGGCGGATGAGCAGTTCTTC

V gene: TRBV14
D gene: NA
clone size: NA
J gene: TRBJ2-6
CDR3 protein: CASSPDSSGANVLTF
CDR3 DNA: TGTGCCAGCAGCCCGGACAGCTCTGGGGCCAACGTCCTGACTTTC

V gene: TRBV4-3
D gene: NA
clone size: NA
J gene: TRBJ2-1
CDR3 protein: CASSQENSYSYNEQFF
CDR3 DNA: TGCGCCAGCAGCCAAGAAAACTCGTACTCCTACAATGAGCAGTTCTTC

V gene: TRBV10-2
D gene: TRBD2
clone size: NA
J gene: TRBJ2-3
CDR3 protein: CASYPRGGLADTQYF
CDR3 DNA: TGCGCCAGCTATCCTCGGGGGGGGCTGGCGGATACGCAGTATTTT

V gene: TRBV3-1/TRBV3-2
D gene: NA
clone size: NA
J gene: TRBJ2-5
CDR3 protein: CASSQEEAGQETQYF
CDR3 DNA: TGTGCCAGCAGCCAAGAAGAAGCAGGCCAAGAGACCCAGTACTTC

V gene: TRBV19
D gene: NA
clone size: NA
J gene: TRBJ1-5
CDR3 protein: CASSIEIRNSNQPQHF
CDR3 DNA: TGTGCCAGTAGTATAGAGATCAGGAATAGCAATCAGCCCCAGCATTTT

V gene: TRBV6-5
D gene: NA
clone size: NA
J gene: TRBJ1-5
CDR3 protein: CASRTGGINQPQHF
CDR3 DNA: TGTGCCAGCAGAACCGGAGGGATAAATCAGCCCCAGCATTTT

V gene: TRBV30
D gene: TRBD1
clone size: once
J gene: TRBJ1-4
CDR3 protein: CAWSAGTGGSGEKLFF
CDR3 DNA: TGTGCCTGGAGTGCCGGGACAGGGGGTAGTGGTGAAAAACTGTTTTTT

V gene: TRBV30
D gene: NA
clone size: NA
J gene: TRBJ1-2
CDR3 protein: CAWSVLWGYTF
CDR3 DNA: TGTGCCTGGAGTGTACTTTGGGGCTACACCTTC

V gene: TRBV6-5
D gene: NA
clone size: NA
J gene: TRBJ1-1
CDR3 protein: CASSTTRAGTEAFF
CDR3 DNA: TGTGCCAGCAGTACCACCAGGGCCGGCACTGAAGCTTTCTTT

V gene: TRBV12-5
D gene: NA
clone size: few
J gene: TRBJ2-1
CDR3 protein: CASGPQFNEQFF
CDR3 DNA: TGTGCTAGTGGCCCCCAATTCAATGAGCAGTTCTTC

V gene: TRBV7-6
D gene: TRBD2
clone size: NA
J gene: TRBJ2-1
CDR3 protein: CASSLGRLSGGEQFF
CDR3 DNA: TGTGCCAGCAGCTTAGGGAGGTTAAGCGGGGGAGAGCAGTTCTTC

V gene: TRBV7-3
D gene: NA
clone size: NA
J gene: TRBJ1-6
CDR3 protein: CASSSRSRDSPLHF
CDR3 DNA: TGTGCCAGCAGCTCTCGATCCCGGGATTCACCCCTCCACTTT

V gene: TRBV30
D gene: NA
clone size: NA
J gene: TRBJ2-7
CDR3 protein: CAWGSGIGGAGQEQYF
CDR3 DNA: TGTGCCTGGGGCTCTGGAATAGGGGGGGCTGGACAGGAGCAGTACTTC

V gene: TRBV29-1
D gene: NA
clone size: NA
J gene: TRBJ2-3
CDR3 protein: CSVEIRNTDTQYF
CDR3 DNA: TGCAGCGTTGAAATCAGGAACACAGATACGCAGTATTTT

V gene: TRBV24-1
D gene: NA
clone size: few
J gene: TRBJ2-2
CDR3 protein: CATTGYTGELFF
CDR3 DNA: TGTGCCACCACGGGTTACACCGGGGAGCTGTTTTTT

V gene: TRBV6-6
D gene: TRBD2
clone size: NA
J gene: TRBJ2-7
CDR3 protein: CASSKRLAGEGEQYF
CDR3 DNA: TGTGCCAGCAGTAAACGACTAGCGGGAGAGGGCGAGCAGTACTTC

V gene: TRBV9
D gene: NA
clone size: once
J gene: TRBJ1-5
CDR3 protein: CASSVQSSNQPQHF
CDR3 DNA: TGTGCCAGCAGCGTTCAATCAAGCAATCAGCCCCAGCATTTT

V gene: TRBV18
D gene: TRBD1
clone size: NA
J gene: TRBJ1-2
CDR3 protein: CASSPLVPGQRGYTF
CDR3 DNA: TGTGCCAGCTCACCATTGGTCCCGGGACAGCGCGGCTACACCTTC

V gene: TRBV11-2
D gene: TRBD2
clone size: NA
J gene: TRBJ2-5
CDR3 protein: CASSSGLADQETQYF
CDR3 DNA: TGTGCCAGCAGTTCGGGACTAGCGGACCAAGAGACCCAGTACTTC

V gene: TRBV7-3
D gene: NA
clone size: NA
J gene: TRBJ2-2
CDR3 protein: CASSPQANTGELFF
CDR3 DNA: TGTGCCAGCAGCCCCCAGGCGAACACCGGGGAGCTGTTTTTT

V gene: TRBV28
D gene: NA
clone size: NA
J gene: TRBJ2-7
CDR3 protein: CASSPGVAGQYF
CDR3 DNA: TGTGCCAGCAGCCCCGGAGTAGCTGGGCAGTACTTC

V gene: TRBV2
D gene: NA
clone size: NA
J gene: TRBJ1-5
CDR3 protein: CASSGGGWNQPQHF
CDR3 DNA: TGTGCCAGCAGTGGGGGGGGGTGGAATCAGCCCCAGCATTTT

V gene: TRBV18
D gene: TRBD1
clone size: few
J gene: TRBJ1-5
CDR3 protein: CASSRDRVDPPQHF
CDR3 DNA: TGTGCCAGCTCAAGGGACAGGGTGGATCCGCCCCAGCATTTT

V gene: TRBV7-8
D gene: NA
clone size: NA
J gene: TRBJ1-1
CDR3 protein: CASSFEAEAFF
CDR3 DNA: TGTGCCAGCAGCTTCGAGGCTGAAGCTTTCTTT

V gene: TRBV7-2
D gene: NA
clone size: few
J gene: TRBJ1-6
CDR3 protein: CASSLAQGTNSPLHF
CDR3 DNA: TGTGCCAGCAGCTTAGCACAGGGTACAAATTCACCCCTCCACTTT

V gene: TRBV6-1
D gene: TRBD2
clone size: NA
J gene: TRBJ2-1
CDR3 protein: CASSDSGSSYNEQFF
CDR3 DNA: TGTGCCAGCAGTGATAGCGGGAGCTCCTACAATGAGCAGTTCTTC

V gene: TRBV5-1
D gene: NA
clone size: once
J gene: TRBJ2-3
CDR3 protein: CASTRSGGNTDTQYF
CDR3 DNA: TGCGCCAGCACCAGAAGTGGGGGGAACACAGATACGCAGTATTTT

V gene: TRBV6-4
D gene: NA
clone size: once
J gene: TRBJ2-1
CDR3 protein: CASSDSGVEQFF
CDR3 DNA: TGTGCCAGCAGTGACTCGGGAGTTGAGCAGTTCTTC

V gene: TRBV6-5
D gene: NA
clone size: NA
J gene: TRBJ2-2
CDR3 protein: CASTQGPTGELFF
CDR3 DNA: TGTGCCAGCACGCAGGGTCCCACCGGGGAGCTGTTTTTT

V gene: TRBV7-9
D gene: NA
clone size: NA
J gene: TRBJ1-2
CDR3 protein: CASSLVPEANYGYTF
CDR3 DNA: TGTGCCAGCAGCTTAGTCCCAGAAGCTAACTATGGCTACACCTTC

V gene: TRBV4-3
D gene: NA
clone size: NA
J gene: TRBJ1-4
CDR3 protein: CASSLDRSATNEKLFF
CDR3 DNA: TGCGCCAGCAGCCTAGACAGGTCTGCAACTAATGAAAAACTGTTTTTT

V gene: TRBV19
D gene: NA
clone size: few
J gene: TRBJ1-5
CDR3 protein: CASSEQGQPQHF
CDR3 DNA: TGTGCCAGTAGTGAGCAGGGCCAGCCCCAGCATTTT

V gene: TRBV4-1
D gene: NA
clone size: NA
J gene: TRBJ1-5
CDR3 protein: CASSTREAEPQHF
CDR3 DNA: TGCGCCAGCAGCACCCGGGAGGCTGAGCCCCAGCATTTT

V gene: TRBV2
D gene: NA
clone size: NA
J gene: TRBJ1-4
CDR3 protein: CASIGPSSTNEKLFF
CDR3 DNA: TGTGCCAGCATCGGTCCTTCGTCAACTAATGAAAAACTGTTTTTT

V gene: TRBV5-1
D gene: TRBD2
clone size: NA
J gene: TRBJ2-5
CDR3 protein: CASSSWDPGLAGPGETQYF
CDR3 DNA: TGCGCCAGCAGCTCGTGGGACCCGGGACTAGCGGGGCCGGGAGAGACCCAGTACTTC

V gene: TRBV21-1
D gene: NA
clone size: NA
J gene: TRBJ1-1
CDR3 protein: CASSKNRRVAFF
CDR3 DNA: TGTGCCAGCAGCAAAAACCGGCGGGTGGCTTTCTTT

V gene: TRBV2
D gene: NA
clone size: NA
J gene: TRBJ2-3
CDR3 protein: CASSESLKPPYF
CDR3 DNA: TGTGCCAGCAGTGAATCACTCAAGCCCCCGTATTTT

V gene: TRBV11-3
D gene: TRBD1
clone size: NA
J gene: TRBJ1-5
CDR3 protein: CASSLGGQGSSNQPQHF
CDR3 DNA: TGTGCCAGCAGCTTAGGGGGACAGGGTTCGTCCAATCAGCCCCAGCATTTT

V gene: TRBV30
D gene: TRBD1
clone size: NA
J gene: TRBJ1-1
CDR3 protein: CAWSVQGDTEAFF
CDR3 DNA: TGTGCCTGGAGTGTACAGGGGGACACTGAAGCTTTCTTT

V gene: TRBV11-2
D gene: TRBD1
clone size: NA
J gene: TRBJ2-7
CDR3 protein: CASSAMGQGLYEQYF
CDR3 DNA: TGTGCCAGCAGCGCCATGGGACAGGGACTTTACGAGCAGTACTTC

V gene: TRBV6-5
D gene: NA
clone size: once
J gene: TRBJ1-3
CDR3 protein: CASTRRGNTIYF
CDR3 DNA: TGTGCCAGCACCCGACGGGGGAACACCATATATTTT

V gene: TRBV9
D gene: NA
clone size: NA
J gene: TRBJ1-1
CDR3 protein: CASSDKRGANTEAFF
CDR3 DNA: TGTGCCAGCAGTGATAAACGGGGGGCGAACACTGAAGCTTTCTTT

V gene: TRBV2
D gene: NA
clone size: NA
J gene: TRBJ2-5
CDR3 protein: CASRGSAGAQETQYF
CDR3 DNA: TGTGCCAGCAGGGGGAGTGCGGGGGCCCAAGAGACCCAGTACTTC

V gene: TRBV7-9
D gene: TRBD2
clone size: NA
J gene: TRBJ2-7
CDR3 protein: CASSPGLVTYEQYF
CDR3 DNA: TGTGCCAGCAGCCCGGGACTAGTGACCTACGAGCAGTACTTC

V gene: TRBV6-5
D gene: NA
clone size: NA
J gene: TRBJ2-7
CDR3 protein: CASSYSKQNEQYF
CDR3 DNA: TGTGCCAGCAGTTACTCGAAACAAAACGAGCAGTACTTC

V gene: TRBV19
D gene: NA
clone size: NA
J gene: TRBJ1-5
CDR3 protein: CASSPGEGVNQPQHF
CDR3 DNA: TGTGCCAGTAGTCCCGGGGAGGGAGTCAATCAGCCCCAGCATTTT